The next 8 T cell receptor beta chains were all read from a single sample in a study of T-cell memory formation after mild COVID-19. TCRdb passed the 5' RACE reads through MiXCR, listing each CDR3 protein once. The sample yields more than 300,000 distinct CDR3 sequences, roughly an eighth seen once. Material for sequencing was PBMCs or a T cell subset sorted from them (not recorded which). The receptors were sampled from a man between 18 and 29 years old who had mild COVID-19 (a few samples of this study predate the infection). Cell type and time point are not known.

This clonotype was picked up a small number of times. V gene TRBV7-3 combines with J gene TRBJ2-1; D might be TRBD1 (6 bases). The CDR3 loop spans 14 amino acids. The V gene lost 2 bases and the J gene lost 5 bases, with 10 bases spanning the gap. CDR1 and CDR2 from the germline V gene are SGHTA and FQGTGA. The CDR3 region has the DNA TGTGCCAGCAGCTTACAGGGGACCCACAATGAGCAGTTCTTC. Translated, it gives CASSLQGTHNEQFF.

This chain uses TRBV12-3 or TRBV12-4 with TRBJ1-5, with no clear D. V gave up 0 bases and J gave up 2 bases, with 11 bases separating them. There are 16 residues in the CDR3. The CDR3 reads CASSLAPPQGNQPQHF. The CDR3 coding sequence is TGTGCCAGCAGTTTAGCCCCACCCCAGGGCAATCAGCCCCAGCATTTT.

The V gene is TRBV29-1, the J gene TRBJ2-7, with a tentative D call TRBD2 (5 bases). In germline, CDR1 is SQVTM, CDR2 ANQGSEA. The CDR3 extends over 13 amino acids. V was trimmed by 6 bases and J by 2 bases, leaving 14 bases between them. CDR3 amino acids: CSVGLGSPYEQYF. CDR3 nucleotides: TGCAGCGTCGGCTTGGGGAGTCCCTACGAGCAGTACTTC.

In this sample, this clonotype turned up a few times. The chain employs TRBV7-2 and TRBJ2-3; no definite D call. The CDR3 is 16 residues long. The V end was cut by 6 bases, the J end by 2 bases, with 18 bases between. Germline V gene lookup returns CDR1 SGHTA and CDR2 FQGNSA. CDR3 amino acids: CASSLRPVLNTDTQYF. DNA of the CDR3: TGTGCCAGCAGTTTAAGACCCGTCCTCAACACAGATACGCAGTATTTT.

This chain connects TRBV5-1 to TRBJ2-5, with D possibly being TRBD1 (6 bases). This CDR3 has 14 amino acids. The germline gives CDR1 SGHRS, CDR2 YFSETQ. V lost 4 bases, J lost 4 bases, and 14 bases lay in between. CDR3 sequence: CASSPIWGRETQYF. CDR3 nucleotide sequence: TGCGCCAGCAGCCCAATTTGGGGGCGAGAGACCCAGTACTTC.

This clonotype came up a few times. This rearrangement joins TRBV19 to TRBJ2-1, with 11 bases lining up with TRBD2. Unmatched junction bases numbered 3, after V lost 5 bases and J lost 3 bases. CDR3 length: 15 amino acids. The germline V gene encodes CDR1 LNHDA and CDR2 SQIVND (reference sequence). The CDR3 DNA reads TGTGCCAGTAGTTCGACTAGCGGGGACTACAATGAGCAGTTCTTC. Its protein is CASSSTSGDYNEQFF.

This clonotype was observed a few times. This chain connects TRBV7-2 to TRBJ2-7; D may be TRBD1 (6 bases). V was shortened by 5 bases and J by 9 bases, with 17 bases between the two germline ends. The CDR3 has 13 amino acids. Germline CDR1 SGHTA, CDR2 FQGNSA. DNA of the CDR3: TGTGCCAGCAGCGCACACCGGGACACCGGGCAGTACGTC. Protein sequence: CASSAHRDTGQYV.

This clonotype was counted only a few times. The rearrangement uses TRBV2 and TRBJ2-1; tentatively, D is TRBD1 (6 bases). V lost 3 bases and J lost 1, with 10 bases in between. Germline V CDR1 and CDR2: SNHLY, FYNNEI. The CDR3 is 15 residues long. The CDR3 sequence: CASSERGMSYNEQFF. The CDR3 bases are TGTGCCAGCAGTGAGAGGGGGATGTCCTACAATGAGCAGTTCTTC. The complete variable domain, with remaining parts taken from reference TRBV2 and TRBJ2-1, reads EPEVTQTPSHQVTQMGQEVILRCVPISNHLYFYWYRQILGQKVEFLVSFYNNEISEKSEIFDDQFSVERPDGSNFTLKIRSTKLEDSAMYFCASSERGMSYNEQFFGPGTRLTVL.